This TCR beta chain was sequenced for a study of early T cells in non-severe SARS-CoV-2 infection. Each CDR3 protein gets one entry after TCRdb re-called the 5' RACE reads with MiXCR. The repertoire holds more than 30,000 distinct CDR3 sequences, with about 5.3% as singletons. This clonotype has a count of ten or more. Germline V gives CDR1 SGHVS, CDR2 FQNEAQ. V lost 5 bases, J lost 1 base, and 16 bases lay in between. The CDR3 loop spans 16 amino acids. The sequence derives from an adult who was a healthcare worker with PCR-confirmed SARS-CoV-2 infection or an uninfected control (not recorded which). Sequencing was done on a sample of whole blood. This chain links TRBV7-8 with TRBJ2-3; D is ambiguous. As DNA, the CDR3 is TGTGCCAGCAGCATTAGCCGTCGAAGAGGCACAGATACGCAGTATTTT. This sequence encodes CASSISRRRGTDTQYF.